Each of the 30 T cell receptor beta chains below was sequenced from the same sample in a study of CD8 T cells in Susac syndrome. Random hexamers were used to reverse transcribe the RNA input (about 0.5 to 1 ug). TCRdb fed the immunoSEQ multiplex PCR reads into MiXCR, producing one record per CDR3 protein. The data contain about 53,000 distinct CDR3 sequences, 95% of them seen just once; the ten biggest clones take up approximately 0.8%. Sequencing input: CD8+ T cells from PBMCs. The receptors originated from a human donor with Susac syndrome.

The chain combines TRBV4-3 with TRBJ2-3; 10 positions match TRBD2. Losses at the gene ends were 2 bases for V and 2 bases for J; bases not matched to a gene: 4. This CDR3 region has 16 residues. CDR1 is LGHNA, CDR2 YSLEER, per germline. CDR3 sequence: CASSQFSGGFTDTQYF. The CDR3 coding sequence is TGCGCCAGCAGCCAATTTAGCGGGGGGTTCACAGATACGCAGTATTTT.

The chain employs TRBV24-1 and TRBJ2-1, with 7 bases fitting TRBD1. Germline V CDR1 and CDR2: KGHDR, SFDVKD. Trimming removed 7 bases from V and 4 bases from J; junction bases left unmatched: 9. The CDR3 sequence is 15 residues long. CDR3 in amino acids: CATSTGDGLYNEQFF. The CDR3 DNA sequence: TGTGCCACCAGCACAGGGGACGGACTGTACAATGAGCAGTTCTTC.

This clonotype appeared a single time. The chain combines TRBV28 with TRBJ2-6, with D perhaps matching TRBD2 (5 bases). V shed 6 bases and J shed 2 bases, with 17 bases lying between them. From germline, CDR1 is MDHEN and CDR2 SYDVKM. The CDR3 extends over 17 amino acids. The CDR3, as DNA: TGTGCCAGCAGCCCCTGGGGTGTGCGGGCTGGGGCCAACGTCCTGACTTTC. This translates into CASSPWGVRAGANVLTF.

The chain uses TRBV18 and TRBJ2-7; TRBD1 matches 9 bases. Germline-derived CDR1 and CDR2 are KGHSH and LQKENI. This CDR3 is built from 19 residues. The J segment lost 2 bases and the V segment lost 0 bases, leaving 14 bases of the junction unmatched. The CDR3 loop is CASSPPGTPGQGFTYEQYF. CDR3 bases: TGTGCCAGCTCACCACCGGGGACGCCGGGACAGGGTTTCACCTACGAGCAGTACTTC.

The V call is TRBV7-9, the J call TRBJ2-1; tentatively, D is TRBD1 or TRBD2 (5 bases each). The CDR3 totals 12 residues. The V and J ends lost 5 bases and 10 bases respectively, with 12 bases between them. Germline V gene lookup returns CDR1 SEHNR and CDR2 FQNEAQ (reference sequence). The CDR3 nucleotides read TGTGCCAGCAGCCCGGGACGGAAAGAGCAGTTCTTC. This encodes CASSPGRKEQFF.

The V gene is TRBV20-1, the J gene TRBJ1-4; D call uncertain. V was pared by 3 bases and J by 6 bases, with 2 bases between. This CDR3 region has 10 residues. Germline CDR1 is DFQATT and CDR2 is SNEGSKA (reference sequence). CDR3 in DNA: TGCAGTGCTAGTCATGAAAAACTGTTTTTT. Translating gives CSASHEKLFF.

The chain joins TRBV9 to TRBJ1-1, with D unclear. The length of the CDR3 is 12 residues. Trimming took 4 bases from V and 2 from J, leaving 6 bases between them. Germline V CDR1 and CDR2: SGDLS, YYNGEE. The CDR3 DNA follows: TGTGCCAGCAGCCCCGCCAACACTGAAGCTTTCTTT. This encodes CASSPANTEAFF.

The chain joins TRBV9 to TRBJ2-1; 8 nucleotides agree with TRBD2. CDR1 is SGDLS, CDR2 YYNGEE, per germline. This CDR3 is built from 17 residues. V gave up 3 bases and J gave up 0 bases; unmatched junction bases: 8. CDR3 DNA: TGTGCCAGCAGCGGTAGCGGGACCCCTAGCTCCTACAATGAGCAGTTCTTC. It specifies CASSGSGTPSSYNEQFF.

The chain couples TRBV3-1 to TRBJ2-1; 7 nucleotides line up with TRBD2. Germline-derived CDR1 and CDR2 are LGHDT and YNNKEL (reference sequence). This CDR3 is built from 16 residues. V shed 1 base, J shed 2 bases, and the junction held 5 bases outside the gene matches. The CDR3 reads CASSQGGSGPYNEQFF. DNA for the CDR3: TGTGCCAGCAGCCAAGGGGGTAGCGGGCCCTACAATGAGCAGTTCTTC.

The gene calls are TRBV19 and TRBJ2-1; 9 bases fit TRBD2. The CDR3 length is 14 residues. Germline V gene sequence: CDR1 LNHDA, CDR2 SQIVND (reference sequence). V trimming: 3 bases; J trimming: 7 bases; junction bases outside the gene matches: 4. The CDR3 protein is CASSISSGRNEQFF. DNA of the CDR3: TGTGCCAGTAGTATTAGTAGCGGGAGAAATGAGCAGTTCTTC.

The V and J genes are TRBV5-4 and TRBJ2-7; TRBD2 might be the D (7 bases). Trimming took 0 bases from V and 4 from J, leaving 14 bases between them. This CDR3 region has 15 residues. From germline, CDR1 is SGHNT and CDR2 YYREEE (reference sequence). This CDR3 reads CASSLDRGGSYEQYF. The DNA of the CDR3 is TGTGCCAGCAGCTTGGATAGGGGGGGATCGTACGAGCAGTACTTC.

This clonotype was recorded once. The V call is TRBV29-1, the J call TRBJ2-7; D remains ambiguous. This CDR3 is 12 amino acids long. The V end was cut by 4 bases, the J end by 1 base, with 8 bases between. Germline V gene data show CDR1 as SQVTM and CDR2 as ANQGSEA. As DNA, the CDR3 is TGCAGCGTTGTACAGCAGTCCTACGAGCAGTACTTC. This codes for CSVVQQSYEQYF.

CDR3: CASSLSGEYNSPLHF. For the CDR3, the DNA is TGTGCCAGCAGTTTATCGGGGGAGTATAATTCACCCCTCCACTTT. This rearrangement joins TRBV27 to TRBJ1-6, with D perhaps TRBD1 (5 bases). CDR3 length: 15 amino acids. From germline, CDR1 is MNHEY and CDR2 SMNVEV (reference sequence). Trimming cost V 0 bases and J 4 bases, with 7 bases left between them.

This clonotype has a single count. V usage is TRBV4-3 and J usage is TRBJ1-6; 7 nucleotides line up with TRBD1. CDR1 and CDR2 from the germline V gene are LGHNA and YSLEER. The CDR3 loop spans 14 amino acids. Losses at the gene ends were 4 bases for V and 6 bases for J; bases not matched to a gene: 3. CDR3 nucleotide sequence: TGCGCCAGCAGCCCCGGGACAGTTAATTCACCCCTCCACTTT. This codes for CASSPGTVNSPLHF.

V usage is TRBV27 and J usage is TRBJ1-5; 7 bases map to TRBD1. Per the germline V gene, CDR1 is MNHEY and CDR2 is SMNVEV (reference sequence). The CDR3 is made up of 14 amino acids. The junction had 8 bases not matched to a gene; V was cut back by 6 bases and J by 6 bases. This CDR3 is CASRAQGRSQPQHF. The DNA for the CDR3 is TGTGCCAGCAGGGCACAGGGGCGAAGTCAGCCCCAGCATTTT.

This clonotype has more than one count but fewer than ten. The chain recombines TRBV28 with TRBJ2-3; D is unclear. This CDR3 has 11 amino acids. The germline V gene encodes CDR1 MDHEN and CDR2 SYDVKM. Trimming cost V 1 base and J 4 bases, with 0 bases left between them. The CDR3 region is CASSLSDTQYF. CDR3 nucleotides: TGTGCCAGCAGTTTATCAGATACGCAGTATTTT.

A few counts support this clonotype. The V and J genes are TRBV19 and TRBJ2-1, with unresolved D. The CDR3 loop spans 10 amino acids. Per the germline V gene, CDR1 is LNHDA and CDR2 is SQIVND (reference sequence). Trimming left V 3 bases short and J 10 bases short, with 4 bases between. The CDR3 nucleotides are TGTGCCAGTAGTATGGGGGAGCAGTTCTTC. Translating gives CASSMGEQFF.

The V call is TRBV9, the J call TRBJ1-2; TRBD1 matches at 9 bases. V trimming: 0 bases; J trimming: 5 bases; junction bases outside the gene matches: 11. CDR3 length equals 17 residues. Per germline, CDR1 SGDLS and CDR2 YYNGEE. In nucleotides, the CDR3 is TGTGCCAGCAGCGTAGGGGGAACAGGGGGCGCATGGTATGGCTACACCTTC. Amino acid sequence: CASSVGGTGGAWYGYTF.

The chain employs TRBV27 and TRBJ2-1; 8 bases map to TRBD2. The germline V gene has CDR1 MNHEY and CDR2 SMNVEV (reference sequence). V shed 5 bases, J shed 7 bases, and the junction held 7 bases outside the gene matches. The CDR3 is 14 residues long. The CDR3 reads CASSAGGLWNEQFF. The CDR3 region has the DNA TGTGCCAGCAGTGCGGGGGGTCTATGGAATGAGCAGTTCTTC.

The CDR3 loop is CASSYRTGYGEQYF. As DNA, the CDR3 is TGTGCCAGCAGTTACCGGACAGGCTACGGGGAGCAGTACTTC. V gene TRBV6-5 combines with J gene TRBJ2-7; 7 positions match TRBD1. Losses at the gene ends were 2 bases for V and 7 bases for J; bases not matched to a gene: 8. The CDR3 has 14 residues. CDR1 is MNHEY, CDR2 SVGAGI, per germline.

The chain joins TRBV23-1 to TRBJ1-5, with D uncertain. TRBV23-1 is an ORF, and what it does is uncertain. V was clipped by 3 bases and J by 0 bases, with 9 bases between them. This CDR3 region has 15 residues. CDR3 residues: CASSQSGLSNQPQHF. The CDR3, as DNA: TGCGCCAGCAGTCAGAGTGGGCTTAGCAATCAGCCCCAGCATTTT.

The chain recombines TRBV2 with TRBJ1-6; D call uncertain. V lost 3 bases and J lost 4, with 4 bases in between. The CDR3 is made up of 13 amino acids. The germline CDR1 and CDR2 sequences are SNHLY and FYNNEI. The CDR3 here is CASSESYNSPLHF. DNA for the CDR3: TGTGCCAGCAGTGAGAGTTATAATTCACCCCTCCACTTT.

The chain joins TRBV29-1 to TRBJ2-5, with 7 bases matching TRBD1. CDR3 length: 16 amino acids. The ends lost 7 bases at V and 2 bases at J; junction bases unmatched: 16. Germline V CDR1 and CDR2: SQVTM, ANQGSEA. The CDR3 nucleotides read TGCAGCGGGACAGGAGTTCAAGCTGACTCACAAGAGACCCAGTACTTC. Protein product: CSGTGVQADSQETQYF. The full variable domain, with the rest looked up from reference TRBV29-1 and TRBJ2-5, is SAVISQKPSRDICQRGTSLTIQCQVDSQVTMMFWYRQQPGQSLTLIATANQGSEATYESGFVIDKFPISRPNLTFSTLTVSNMSPEDSSIYLCSGTGVQADSQETQYFGPGTRLLVL.

The chain combines TRBV11-2 with TRBJ2-5; the D gene is possibly TRBD1 (5 bases). The CDR3 has 12 amino acids. V lost 1 base, J lost 5 bases, and 5 bases lay in between. In germline, CDR1 is SGHAT, CDR2 FQNNGV. The CDR3 bases are TGTGCCAGCAGCTTAGCAGGGGAGACCCAGTACTTC. Translation gives CASSLAGETQYF.

The V call is TRBV6-2 or TRBV6-3, the J call TRBJ1-2; 9 nucleotides align to TRBD1. Germline CDR1 MNHEY, CDR2 SVGEGT. The CDR3 has 16 residues. The trim removed 0 bases at V and 4 bases at J, leaving 6 bases unmatched. CDR3: CASSYSPDRGLYGYTF. The CDR3 DNA reads TGTGCCAGCAGTTACTCCCCGGACAGGGGCCTCTATGGCTACACCTTC.

V usage is TRBV7-9 and J usage is TRBJ1-5, with D possibly TRBD1 on 6 matching bases. Germline V lookup: CDR1 SEHNR, CDR2 FQNEAQ (reference sequence). The V gene lost 0 bases and the J gene lost 3 bases, with 12 bases spanning the gap. The CDR3 runs 16 residues. The CDR3 reads CASSLASQGPNQPQHF. CDR3 nucleotide sequence: TGTGCCAGCAGCTTAGCGTCACAGGGCCCCAATCAGCCCCAGCATTTT.

The J gene is TRBJ1-2, the V gene TRBV12-3 or TRBV12-4, with 8 bases identical to TRBD1. The V segment lost 5 bases and the J segment 8 bases; nucleotides outside the gene matches: 10. The CDR3 runs 14 residues. The CDR3 here is CASSPGDRRRGYTF. The CDR3 nucleotides read TGTGCCAGCAGTCCAGGGGACAGGCGCCGGGGCTACACCTTC.

The gene calls are TRBV12-3 or TRBV12-4 and TRBJ1-5, with 7 bases that match TRBD1. Trimming took 5 bases from V and 7 from J; bases not matched to a gene: 5. This CDR3 has 13 residues. CDR3: CASSPRQGQPQHF. In nucleotides, the CDR3 is TGTGCCAGCAGTCCCAGACAGGGCCAGCCCCAGCATTTT.

The chain recombines TRBV29-1 with TRBJ2-2, with 10 bases that match TRBD1. Germline V lookup: CDR1 SQVTM, CDR2 ANQGSEA. Trimming removed 7 bases from V and 3 bases from J; junction bases left unmatched: 5. The CDR3 sequence is 14 residues long. Here the CDR3 DNA reads TGCAGCGCCTGGGACAGGGGTGACACCGGGGAGCTGTTTTTT. It codes for CSAWDRGDTGELFF.

The V gene is TRBV7-2, the J gene TRBJ2-3; 9 bases match TRBD1. V dropped 5 bases and J dropped 3; count of bases not matched to a gene: 6. From germline, CDR1 is SGHTA and CDR2 FQGNSA. This CDR3 spans 15 amino acids. The CDR3 nucleotides are TGTGCCAGCAGCCAAGGGACAGGGTTTACAGATACGCAGTATTTT. Its translation is CASSQGTGFTDTQYF.